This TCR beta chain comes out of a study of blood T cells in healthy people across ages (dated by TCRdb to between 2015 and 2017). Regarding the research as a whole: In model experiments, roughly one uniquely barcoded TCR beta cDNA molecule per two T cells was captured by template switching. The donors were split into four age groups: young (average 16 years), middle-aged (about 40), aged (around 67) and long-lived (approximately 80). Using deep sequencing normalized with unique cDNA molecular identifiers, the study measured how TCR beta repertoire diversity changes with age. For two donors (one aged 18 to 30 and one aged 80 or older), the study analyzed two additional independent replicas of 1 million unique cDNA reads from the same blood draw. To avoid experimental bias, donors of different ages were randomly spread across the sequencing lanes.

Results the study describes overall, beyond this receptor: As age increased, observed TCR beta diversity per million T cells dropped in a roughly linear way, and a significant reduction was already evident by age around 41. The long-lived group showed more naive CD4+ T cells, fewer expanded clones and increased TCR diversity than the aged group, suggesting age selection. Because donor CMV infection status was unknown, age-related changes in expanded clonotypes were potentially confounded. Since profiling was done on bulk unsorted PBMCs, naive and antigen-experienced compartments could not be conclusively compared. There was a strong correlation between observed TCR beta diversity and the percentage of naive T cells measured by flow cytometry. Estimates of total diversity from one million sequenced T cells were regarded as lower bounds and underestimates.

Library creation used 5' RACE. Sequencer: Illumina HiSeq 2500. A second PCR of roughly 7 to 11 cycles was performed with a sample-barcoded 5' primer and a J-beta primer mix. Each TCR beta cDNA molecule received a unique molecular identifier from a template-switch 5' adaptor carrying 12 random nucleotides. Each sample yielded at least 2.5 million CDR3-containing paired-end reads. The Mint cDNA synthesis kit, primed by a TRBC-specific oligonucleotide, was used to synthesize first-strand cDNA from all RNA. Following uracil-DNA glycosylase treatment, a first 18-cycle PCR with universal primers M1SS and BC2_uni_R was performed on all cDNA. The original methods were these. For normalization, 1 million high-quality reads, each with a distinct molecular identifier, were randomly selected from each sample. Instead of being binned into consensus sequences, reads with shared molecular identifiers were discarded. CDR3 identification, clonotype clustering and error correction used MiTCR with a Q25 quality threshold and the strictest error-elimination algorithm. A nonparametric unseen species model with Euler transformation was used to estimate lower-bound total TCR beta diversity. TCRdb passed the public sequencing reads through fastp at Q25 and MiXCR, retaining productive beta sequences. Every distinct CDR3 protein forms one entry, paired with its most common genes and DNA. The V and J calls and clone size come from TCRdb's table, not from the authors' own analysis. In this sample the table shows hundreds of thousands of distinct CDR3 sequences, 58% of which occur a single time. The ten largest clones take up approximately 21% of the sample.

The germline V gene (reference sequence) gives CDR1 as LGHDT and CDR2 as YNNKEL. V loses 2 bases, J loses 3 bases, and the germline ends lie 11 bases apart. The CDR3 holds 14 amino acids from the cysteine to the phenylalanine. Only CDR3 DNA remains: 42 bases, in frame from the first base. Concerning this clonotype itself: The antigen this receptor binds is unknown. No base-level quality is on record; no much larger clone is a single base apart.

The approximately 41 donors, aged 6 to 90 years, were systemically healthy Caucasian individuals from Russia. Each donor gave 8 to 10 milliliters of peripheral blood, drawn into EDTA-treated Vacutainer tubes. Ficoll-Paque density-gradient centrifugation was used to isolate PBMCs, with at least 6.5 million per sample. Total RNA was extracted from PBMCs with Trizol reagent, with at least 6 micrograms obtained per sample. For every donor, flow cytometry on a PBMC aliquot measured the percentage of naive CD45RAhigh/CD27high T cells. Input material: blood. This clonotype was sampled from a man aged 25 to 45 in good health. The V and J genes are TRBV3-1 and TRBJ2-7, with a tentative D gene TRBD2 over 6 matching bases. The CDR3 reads CASSQLRGIYEQYF. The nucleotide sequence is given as TGTGCCAGCAGCCAACTACGGGGGATCTACGAGCAGTACTTC.